This TCR beta chain was obtained from a study of blood T cell repertoires in COVID-19. Original handling: Estimation of nucleated cell counts was performed using reference gene primer amplification. Sequencing was performed with immunoSEQ multiplex PCR; in TCRdb, only in-frame clones are kept and a portion is missing. V, J and clone size are taken as reported in that table, and D and trimming were inferred from the DNA itself. The data hold 22,000 or so clones, with less than 95% observed a single time. The length of the CDR3 is 14 residues. Trimming left V 2 bases short and J 4 bases short, with 10 bases between. Germline-derived CDR1 and CDR2 are SGHVS and FNYEAQ.

This sequence originates from a human donor in a cohort sampled during active COVID-19. V and J are TRBV7-6 and TRBJ2-3, with D possibly TRBD1 on 6 matching bases. Sequences were obtained from peripheral blood. DNA for the CDR3: TGTGCCAGCAGCTTAAGTCAGGGGTCAGATACGCAGTATTTT. It specifies CASSLSQGSDTQYF.